The 32 T cell receptor beta chains below were found in one sample sequenced in a study of early T cells in non-severe SARS-CoV-2 infection. TCRdb recomputed calls from the 5' RACE reads with MiXCR, one row per CDR3 protein. Of around 63,000 distinct CDR3 sequences in the sample, about 9.1% were seen once. Sequences were derived from whole blood, sampled at baseline. These receptors were taken from an adult who was a healthcare worker with PCR-confirmed SARS-CoV-2 infection or an uninfected control (not recorded which).

The V and J genes are TRBV7-2 and TRBJ1-6; possible D gene TRBD1, 6 bases. With 1 base removed from V and 6 bases from J, the gap between germline ends came to 13 bases. In germline, CDR1 is SGHTA, CDR2 FQGNSA. The CDR3 totals 16 residues. CDR3 nucleotides: TGTGCCAGCAGCTTAGAATTTGGACAGCCTAATTCACCCCTCCACTTT. It encodes CASSLEFGQPNSPLHF.

The V call is TRBV19, the J call TRBJ1-5; possible D gene TRBD1, 5 bases. Trimming left V 7 bases short and J 3 bases short, with 16 bases between. CDR1 is LNHDA and CDR2 is SQIVND in the germline V gene (reference sequence). There are 15 residues in the CDR3. This CDR3 is CASIEGSANNQPQHF. CDR3 bases: TGTGCCAGTATCGAGGGGTCAGCCAACAATCAGCCCCAGCATTTT. The entire variable domain, with the rest obtained from reference TRBV19 and TRBJ1-5, is as follows: DGGITQSPKYLFRKEGQNVTLSCEQNLNHDAMYWYRQDPGQGLRLIYYSQIVNDFQKGDIAEGYSVSREKKESFPLTVTSAQKNPTAFYLCASIEGSANNQPQHFGDGTRLSIL.

V is TRBV29-1 and J is TRBJ2-3, with 7 bases lining up with TRBD2. The CDR3 contains 12 residues. V gave up 3 bases and J gave up 7 bases; unmatched junction bases: 4. Germline values: CDR1 SQVTM, CDR2 ANQGSEA. The CDR3 DNA follows: TGCAGCGTTGAGGGCGGGAGAAATACGCAGTATTTT. Residues: CSVEGGRNTQYF.

This clonotype has just a few counts. V usage is TRBV9 and J usage is TRBJ2-1; tentatively, D is TRBD2 (5 bases). Germline V lookup: CDR1 SGDLS, CDR2 YYNGEE. Trimming stripped 3 bases from V and 6 bases from J, with 19 bases between. The CDR3 spans 16 residues. The CDR3 region has the DNA TGTGCCAGCAGCGGGGCTAGCACCTTTTTAATCAATGAGCAGTTCTTC. It specifies CASSGASTFLINEQFF.

The table lists this clonotype with many counts. The chain couples TRBV29-1 to TRBJ2-4; D may be TRBD2 (7 bases). Germline values: CDR1 SQVTM, CDR2 ANQGSEA. V lost 4 bases to trimming and J lost 8 bases, with 15 bases between them. The CDR3 has 13 residues. In nucleotides, the CDR3 is TGCAGCGTTGGGACAGCGGCGGGGGACATTCAGTACTTC. Its translation is CSVGTAAGDIQYF.

Many counts were recorded for this clonotype. The chain carries TRBV11-1 and TRBJ1-1; 8 bases match TRBD1. The CDR3 is 17 residues long. The germline V gene encodes CDR1 SGHAT and CDR2 FQDESV (reference sequence). V shed 5 bases and J 3 bases; nucleotides not matched to a gene: 14. CDR3 protein: CASSPTVRTGGDTEAFF. For the CDR3, the DNA is TGTGCCAGCAGCCCTACAGTGAGAACAGGGGGTGACACTGAAGCTTTCTTT.

This clonotype has ten or more counts. This chain uses TRBV7-3 with TRBJ1-2; TRBD1 is a possible D gene (6 bases). V was pared by 4 bases and J by 3 bases, with 9 bases between. The CDR3 contains 13 residues. Germline assignment: CDR1 SGHTA and CDR2 FQGTGA. In nucleotides, the CDR3 is TGTGCCAGCAGCTCCGACAGGCACTATGGCTACACCTTC. Its translation: CASSSDRHYGYTF.

This clonotype has a handful of counts. The J gene is TRBJ1-3, the V gene TRBV13, with unresolved D. Germline V gene lookup returns CDR1 PRHDT and CDR2 FYEKMQ (reference sequence). This CDR3 is built from 14 residues. V was shortened by 1 base and J by 0 bases, with 4 bases between the two germline ends. CDR3 in amino acids: CASSLEYSGNTIYF. CDR3 DNA: TGTGCCAGCAGCTTAGAATACTCTGGAAACACCATATATTTT.

This clonotype was found many times. This chain uses TRBV19 with TRBJ2-4, with D perhaps TRBD1 or TRBD2 (6 bases each). Germline CDR1 is LNHDA and CDR2 is SQIVND (reference sequence). The ends were cut back, 3 bases at V and 9 bases at J, with 15 bases in the middle. The CDR3 runs 14 residues. CDR3 DNA: TGTGCCAGTAGTATTGCCGCGGGACACAGCATTCAGTACTTC. Encoded protein: CASSIAAGHSIQYF.

This clonotype was observed at least ten times. The chain recombines TRBV2 with TRBJ2-2, with D possibly called TRBD1 or TRBD2 (5 bases each). CDR3 length equals 15 residues. Germline CDR1 is SNHLY and CDR2 is FYNNEI. Trimming cost V 6 bases and J 7 bases, with 18 bases left between them. The CDR3 reads CASSPTGPPGGELFF. As DNA, the CDR3 is TGTGCCAGCAGCCCTACGGGGCCCCCAGGCGGGGAGCTGTTTTTT.

In this sample, this clonotype turned up a few times. J is TRBJ1-5 and V is TRBV28; D remains ambiguous. Germline-derived CDR1 and CDR2 are MDHEN and SYDVKM. The CDR3 length is 15 residues. V was cut by 6 bases and J by 0 bases, with 12 bases left in between. The CDR3 spells CASRYTWYSNQPQHF. The DNA of the CDR3 is TGTGCCAGCAGGTACACCTGGTATAGCAATCAGCCCCAGCATTTT.

In its sample, this clonotype was seen many times. This rearrangement joins TRBV29-1 to TRBJ2-7; unclear D gene. Trimming shortened V by 4 bases and J by 2 bases, and 6 bases separated the two germline ends. The CDR3 contains 11 residues. Germline CDR1 is SQVTM and CDR2 is ANQGSEA. The CDR3 DNA reads as TGCAGCGTTGGGCAGACCTACGAGCAGTACTTC. This translates into CSVGQTYEQYF.

This clonotype was counted between two and nine times. The rearrangement links TRBV10-3 to TRBJ2-1; TRBD2 is a possible D gene (5 bases). The germline V and J ends were trimmed by 4 bases and 5 bases, with 9 bases remaining between them. Germline V gene sequence: CDR1 ENHRY, CDR2 SYGVKD. This CDR3 comprises 13 residues. CDR3 in amino acids: CAISGIGDNEQFF. The CDR3 region has the DNA TGTGCCATCAGTGGGATCGGGGACAATGAGCAGTTCTTC.

The rearrangement uses TRBV29-1 and TRBJ2-7; 7 bases agree with TRBD2. This CDR3 is built from 12 residues. The V gene end was trimmed by 7 bases and the J gene end by 1 base; junction bases not matched to a gene: 4. The germline V gene encodes CDR1 SQVTM and CDR2 ANQGSEA. The CDR3, as DNA: TGCAGCGCGGGGGGAGGTTCCTACGAGCAGTACTTC. Encoded protein: CSAGGGSYEQYF.

Remarks on this clonotype: At one end, the junction sequence differs from germline, possibly due to a read error. The V and J genes are TRBV5-1 and TRBJ2-1, with TRBD2 matching over 9 bases. The CDR3 totals 15 residues. CDR1 and CDR2 from the germline V gene are SGHRS and YFSETQ. CDR3 in DNA: TGTGCCAGCAGCTTGGCGCTAGCGGGATGGGATGAGCAGTTCTTC. Its protein product is CASSLALAGWDEQFF.

The chain has TRBV4-1 and TRBJ2-7, with D possibly being TRBD2 (6 bases). The CDR3 has 15 residues. The V end lost 6 bases, the J end lost 4 bases, and 19 bases lay between the germline ends. Per germline, CDR1 MGHRA and CDR2 YSYEKL. CDR3 residues: CASRPLGGNVYEQYF. The CDR3 DNA reads as TGCGCCAGCAGGCCTCTCGGCGGGAATGTGTACGAGCAGTACTTC.

Comments on this clonotype: A much larger clone lies one base from this, so it may be a read error. In this CDR3 the conserved last residue, phenylalanine or tryptophan, is missing, so a read error is likely. The chain combines TRBV3-1 with TRBJ1-5; 9 nucleotides line up with TRBD1. The CDR3 runs 15 residues. CDR1 LGHDT and CDR2 YNNKEL come from the germline V gene (reference sequence). V lost 3 bases, J lost 7 bases, and 7 bases stayed unmatched. The CDR3 sequence is CASSQGGQGGQPQHL. CDR3 nucleotide sequence: TGTGCCAGCAGCCAGGGGGGACAGGGAGGACAGCCCCAGCATTTA.

The V and J genes are TRBV5-4 and TRBJ1-2; 7 bases line up with TRBD1. This CDR3 spans 14 amino acids. With 2 bases clipped from V and 4 bases from J, the junction kept 5 bases outside the gene matches. In germline, CDR1 is SGHNT, CDR2 YYREEE (reference sequence). This chain's CDR3 is CASSFDRASYGYTF. The DNA of the CDR3 is TGTGCCAGCAGCTTTGACAGGGCCAGCTATGGCTACACCTTC.

In this sample, this clonotype turned up a few times. A read error may produce the germline difference seen at one junction end. The chain combines TRBV7-9 with TRBJ2-2; 11 positions match TRBD1. CDR1 SEHNR and CDR2 FQNEAQ come from the germline V gene (reference sequence). This CDR3 has 17 residues. Written as DNA, the CDR3 is TGTGCCAGCAGCGCGGACAGGGGGCTCATTAACACCGGGGAGCTTTTTTTT. This translates into CASSADRGLINTGELFF. The whole variable domain, remainder taken from reference TRBV7-9 and TRBJ2-2, is DTGVSQNPRHKITKRGQNVTFRCDPISEHNRLYWYRQTLGQGPEFLTYFQNEAQLEKSRLLSDRFSAERPKGSFSTLEIQRTEQGDSAMYLCASSADRGLINTGELFFGEGSRLTVL.

The chain links TRBV4-1 to TRBJ2-7; D is ambiguous. The CDR3 contains 13 residues. The ends were cut back, 0 bases at V and 2 bases at J, with 5 bases in the middle. Germline-derived CDR1 and CDR2 are MGHRA and YSYEKL. DNA for the CDR3: TGCGCCAGCAGCCAAGAAGTAGCCTACGAGCAGTACTTC. Its protein product is CASSQEVAYEQYF.

This chain joins TRBV7-9 and TRBJ2-3; the D gene is possibly TRBD1 (7 bases). The V end was cut by 5 bases, the J end by 3 bases, with 24 bases between. Looked up from germline, CDR1 is SEHNR and CDR2 is FQNEAQ (reference sequence). The CDR3 is 18 amino acids. CDR3 in amino acids: CASSTTRQGVGGTDTQYF. In DNA form, the CDR3 reads TGTGCCAGCAGCACGACCCGACAGGGCGTTGGGGGGACAGATACGCAGTATTTT.

V gene TRBV5-1 combines with J gene TRBJ2-7, with a weak D call TRBD2 (6 bases). The V end lost 8 bases, the J end lost 5 bases, and 20 bases lay between the germline ends. The CDR3 spans 14 residues. Germline CDR1 is SGHRS and CDR2 is YFSETQ. CDR3 protein: CASTSTGGRDEQYF. CDR3 DNA: TGCGCCAGTACTAGTACCGGAGGGCGTGACGAGCAGTACTTC.

This clonotype has a count of ten or more. The chain is built from TRBV20-1 and TRBJ2-7; a weak D match, TRBD1 (5 bases). Per germline, CDR1 DFQATT and CDR2 SNEGSKA (reference sequence). This CDR3 is built from 14 residues. Trimming cost V 2 bases and J 0 bases, with 11 bases left between them. The CDR3 is CSARRQPNSYEQYF. In DNA form, the CDR3 reads TGCAGTGCTAGAAGACAGCCGAACTCCTACGAGCAGTACTTC.

J is TRBJ1-2 and V is TRBV13; D is undetermined. The germline V gene has CDR1 PRHDT and CDR2 FYEKMQ (reference sequence). The CDR3 length is 16 residues. The germline V and J ends were trimmed by 5 bases and 5 bases, with 21 bases remaining between them. The CDR3 region is CASSPGHQKIIYGYTF. In nucleotides, the CDR3 is TGTGCCAGCAGCCCCGGGCATCAAAAGATCATTTATGGCTACACCTTC. Looking up the rest from reference TRBV13 and TRBJ1-2 gives the full variable domain: AAGVIQSPRHLIKEKRETATLKCYPIPRHDTVYWYQQGPGQDPQFLISFYEKMQSDKGSIPDRFSAQQFSDYHSELNMSSLELGDSALYFCASSPGHQKIIYGYTFGSGTRLTVV.

Ten or more counts support this clonotype. The rearrangement uses TRBV5-1 and TRBJ1-1; TRBD1 matches 9 bases. The CDR3 spans 17 residues. The germline gives CDR1 SGHRS, CDR2 YFSETQ. With V trimmed by 0 bases and J by 5 bases, 11 bases remained unmatched. The CDR3 spells CASSLAGTGSVQTEAFF. CDR3 nucleotides: TGCGCCAGCAGCTTGGCGGGGACAGGGTCCGTCCAGACTGAAGCTTTCTTT.

This clonotype was seen repeatedly, ten times or more. V gene TRBV23-1 combines with J gene TRBJ2-3; 7 bases match TRBD2. TRBV23-1 is treated as an ORF (open reading frame) with a function not yet certain. The CDR3 is 15 residues long. V shed 4 bases, J shed 4 bases, and the junction held 8 bases outside the gene matches. CDR3 nucleotide sequence: TGCGCCAGCAGTCTCTTCGTTGCGGGAGCAGATACGCAGTATTTT. Protein: CASSLFVAGADTQYF.

This clonotype was observed a few times. The J gene is TRBJ2-2, the V gene TRBV29-1; the D is unclear. V dropped 6 bases and J dropped 6 bases, with 17 bases sitting between them. Germline lookup yields CDR1 SQVTM and CDR2 ANQGSEA. The CDR3 loop spans 14 amino acids. The CDR3 reads CSVHSVLGSGELFF. DNA for the CDR3: TGCAGCGTACACAGTGTGTTAGGGTCCGGGGAGCTGTTTTTT.

This clonotype was seen many times. J is TRBJ2-5 and V is TRBV18, with D perhaps matching TRBD1 (5 bases). With 5 bases removed from V and 1 base from J, the gap between germline ends came to 14 bases. The CDR3 has 15 residues. Germline loops: CDR1 KGHSH, CDR2 LQKENI. This CDR3 is CASSARQKSQETQYF. The CDR3 coding sequence is TGTGCCAGCTCAGCTCGACAGAAGAGCCAAGAGACCCAGTACTTC.

This clonotype was seen repeatedly, ten times or more. V and J are TRBV7-9 and TRBJ2-7; D not certain. The germline V gene has CDR1 SEHNR and CDR2 FQNEAQ (reference sequence). The CDR3 extends over 13 amino acids. V lost 5 bases to trimming and J lost 1 base, with 9 bases between them. The CDR3 coding sequence is TGTGCCAGCAGCACCTCAACTTCCTACGAGCAGTACTTC. It specifies CASSTSTSYEQYF.

This clonotype has ten or more counts. The chain is built from TRBV6-6 and TRBJ2-7; D is uncertain. This CDR3 region has 12 residues. The germline V gene has CDR1 MNHNY and CDR2 SVGAGI (reference sequence). The ends were cut back, 7 bases at V and 5 bases at J, with 12 bases in the middle. CDR3 DNA: TGTGCCAGCAACCTACCCTCTAACGAGCAGTACTTC. Its protein product is CASNLPSNEQYF.

This clonotype was seen repeatedly, ten times or more. Here the CDR3 reads CASSFLSGSGTDTQYF. As DNA, the CDR3 is TGTGCCAGCAGCTTCCTTAGCGGGAGCGGGACAGATACGCAGTATTTT. The V call is TRBV7-9, the J call TRBJ2-3, with 9 bases that match TRBD2. This CDR3 contains 16 residues. The germline gives CDR1 SEHNR, CDR2 FQNEAQ (reference sequence). Trimming at V came to 3 bases and at J to 3 bases, leaving 7 bases not matched to a gene. Full variable domain (missing parts from reference TRBV7-9 and TRBJ2-3): DTGVSQNPRHKITKRGQNVTFRCDPISEHNRLYWYRQTLGQGPEFLTYFQNEAQLEKSRLLSDRFSAERPKGSFSTLEIQRTEQGDSAMYLCASSFLSGSGTDTQYFGPGTRLTVL.

This clonotype was counted between two and nine times. This rearrangement joins TRBV20-1 to TRBJ2-1, with D possibly being TRBD2 (6 bases). The CDR3 spans 16 residues. V lost 0 bases, J lost 2 bases, and 14 bases lay in between. Germline V CDR1 and CDR2: DFQATT, SNEGSKA (reference sequence). This CDR3 is CSARDHAGTAYNEQFF. The CDR3 region has the DNA TGCAGTGCTAGAGATCATGCGGGAACAGCCTACAATGAGCAGTTCTTC.